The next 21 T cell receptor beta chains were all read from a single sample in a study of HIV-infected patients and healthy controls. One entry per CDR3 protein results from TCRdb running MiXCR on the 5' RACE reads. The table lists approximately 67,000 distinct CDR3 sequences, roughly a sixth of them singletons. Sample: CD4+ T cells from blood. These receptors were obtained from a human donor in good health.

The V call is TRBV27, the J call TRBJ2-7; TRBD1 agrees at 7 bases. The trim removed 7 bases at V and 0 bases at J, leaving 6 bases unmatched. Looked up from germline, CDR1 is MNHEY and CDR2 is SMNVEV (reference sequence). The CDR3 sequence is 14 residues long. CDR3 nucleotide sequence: TGTGCCAGCAAAGACAGGGTGAGCTCCTACGAGCAGTACTTC. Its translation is CASKDRVSSYEQYF.

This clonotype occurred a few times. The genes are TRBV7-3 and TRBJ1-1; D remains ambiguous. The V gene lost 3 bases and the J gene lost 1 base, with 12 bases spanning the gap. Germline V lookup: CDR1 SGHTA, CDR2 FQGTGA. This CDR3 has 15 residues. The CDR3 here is CASSLENTKNTEAFF. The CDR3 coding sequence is TGTGCCAGCAGCTTGGAGAACACAAAGAACACTGAAGCTTTCTTT.

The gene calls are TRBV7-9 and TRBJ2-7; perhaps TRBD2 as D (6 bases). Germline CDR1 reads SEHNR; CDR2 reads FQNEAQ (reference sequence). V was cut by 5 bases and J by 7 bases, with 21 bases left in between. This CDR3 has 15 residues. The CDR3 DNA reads TGTGCCAGCAGCCCGGGACTCCTCTCCTACGAGGAGCAGTACTTC. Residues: CASSPGLLSYEEQYF.

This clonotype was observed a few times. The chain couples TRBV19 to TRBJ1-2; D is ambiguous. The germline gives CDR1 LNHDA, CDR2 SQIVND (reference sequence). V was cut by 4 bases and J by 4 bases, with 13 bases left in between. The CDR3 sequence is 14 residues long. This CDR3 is CASSSSGAIYGYTF. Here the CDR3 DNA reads TGTGCCAGTAGTAGCTCCGGAGCTATCTATGGCTACACCTTC. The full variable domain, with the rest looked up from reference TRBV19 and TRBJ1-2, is DGGITQSPKYLFRKEGQNVTLSCEQNLNHDAMYWYRQDPGQGLRLIYYSQIVNDFQKGDIAEGYSVSREKKESFPLTVTSAQKNPTAFYLCASSSSGAIYGYTFGSGTRLTVV.

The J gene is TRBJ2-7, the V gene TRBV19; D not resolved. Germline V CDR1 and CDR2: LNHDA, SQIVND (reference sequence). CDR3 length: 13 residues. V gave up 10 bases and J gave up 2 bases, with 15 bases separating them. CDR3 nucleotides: TGTGCCACCCGATCTAGTGGAACCTACGAGCAGTACTTC. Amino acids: CATRSSGTYEQYF.

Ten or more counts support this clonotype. The DNA for the CDR3 is TGCAGCGCCCGGTGGGGGTCCGTGAACACTGAAGCTTTCTTT. This encodes CSARWGSVNTEAFF. V usage is TRBV29-1 and J usage is TRBJ1-1, with D maybe TRBD1 (5 bases). V lost 7 bases and J lost 0, with 15 bases in between. The CDR3 spans 14 residues. Germline loops: CDR1 SQVTM, CDR2 ANQGSEA.

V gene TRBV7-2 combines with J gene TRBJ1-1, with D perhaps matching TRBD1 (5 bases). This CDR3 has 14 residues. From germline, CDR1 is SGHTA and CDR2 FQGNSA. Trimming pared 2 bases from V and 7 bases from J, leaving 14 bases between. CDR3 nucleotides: TGTGCCAGCAGCTTAACTTCTGGGACCAATGAAGCTTTCTTT. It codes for CASSLTSGTNEAFF.

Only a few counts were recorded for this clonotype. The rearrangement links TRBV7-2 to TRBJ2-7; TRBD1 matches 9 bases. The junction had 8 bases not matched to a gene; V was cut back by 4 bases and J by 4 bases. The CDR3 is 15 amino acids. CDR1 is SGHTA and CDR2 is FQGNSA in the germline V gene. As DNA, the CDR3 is TGTGCCAGCAGCTCCATTCGACAGGGGGGTTACGAGCAGTACTTC. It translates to CASSSIRQGGYEQYF. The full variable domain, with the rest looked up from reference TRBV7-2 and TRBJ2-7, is GAGVSQSPSNKVTEKGKDVELRCDPISGHTALYWYRQSLGQGLEFLIYFQGNSAPDKSGLPSDRFSAERTGGSVSTLTIQRTQQEDSAVYLCASSSIRQGGYEQYFGPGTRLTVT.

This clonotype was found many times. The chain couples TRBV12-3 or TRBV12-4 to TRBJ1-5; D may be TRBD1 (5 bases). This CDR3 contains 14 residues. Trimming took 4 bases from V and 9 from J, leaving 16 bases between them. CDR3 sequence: CASSSGLARGPQHF. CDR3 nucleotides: TGTGCCAGCAGTTCGGGACTGGCGAGGGGGCCCCAGCATTTT.

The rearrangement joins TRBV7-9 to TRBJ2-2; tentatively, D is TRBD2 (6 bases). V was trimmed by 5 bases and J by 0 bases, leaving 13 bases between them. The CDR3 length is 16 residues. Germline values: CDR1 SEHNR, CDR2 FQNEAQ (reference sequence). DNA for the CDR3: TGTGCCAGCAGCCCCCGACTAGGCGCGAACACCGGGGAGCTGTTTTTT. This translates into CASSPRLGANTGELFF.

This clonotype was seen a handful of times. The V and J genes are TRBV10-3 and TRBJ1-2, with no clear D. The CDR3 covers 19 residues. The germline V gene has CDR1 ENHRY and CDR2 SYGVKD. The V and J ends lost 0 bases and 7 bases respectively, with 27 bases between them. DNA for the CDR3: TGTGCCATCAGTGAGTCTGTCTTGGGCCTCTATCGTCAGGCGGGTGGCTACACCTTC. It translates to CAISESVLGLYRQAGGYTF.

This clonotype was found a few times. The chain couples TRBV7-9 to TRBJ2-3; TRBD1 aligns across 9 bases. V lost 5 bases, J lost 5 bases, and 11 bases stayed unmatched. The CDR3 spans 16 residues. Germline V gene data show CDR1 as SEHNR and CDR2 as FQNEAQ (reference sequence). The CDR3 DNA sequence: TGTGCCAGCAGCCCCTCCGGACAGGGGATCAGAGATACGCAGTATTTT. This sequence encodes CASSPSGQGIRDTQYF.

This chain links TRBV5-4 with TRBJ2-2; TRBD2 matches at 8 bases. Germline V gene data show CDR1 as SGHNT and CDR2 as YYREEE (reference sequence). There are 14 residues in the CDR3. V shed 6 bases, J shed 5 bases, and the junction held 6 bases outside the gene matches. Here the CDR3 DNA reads TGTGCCAGCAATATCGGCGGGAGGACCGGGGAGCTGTTTTTT. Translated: CASNIGGRTGELFF.

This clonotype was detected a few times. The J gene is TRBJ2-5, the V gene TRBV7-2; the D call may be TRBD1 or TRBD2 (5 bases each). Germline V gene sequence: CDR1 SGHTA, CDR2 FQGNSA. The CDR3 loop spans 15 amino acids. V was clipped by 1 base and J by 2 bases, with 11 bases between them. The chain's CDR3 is CASSLGDPGQETQYF. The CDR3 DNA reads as TGTGCCAGCAGCTTAGGGGACCCAGGTCAAGAGACCCAGTACTTC.

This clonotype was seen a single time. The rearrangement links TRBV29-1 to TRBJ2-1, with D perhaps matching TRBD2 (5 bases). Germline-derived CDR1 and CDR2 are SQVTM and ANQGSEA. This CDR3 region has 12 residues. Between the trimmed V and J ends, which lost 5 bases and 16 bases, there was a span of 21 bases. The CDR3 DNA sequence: TGCAGCGTTCTTCTAGCCCCAGATTATCGATTCTTC. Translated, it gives CSVLLAPDYRFF.

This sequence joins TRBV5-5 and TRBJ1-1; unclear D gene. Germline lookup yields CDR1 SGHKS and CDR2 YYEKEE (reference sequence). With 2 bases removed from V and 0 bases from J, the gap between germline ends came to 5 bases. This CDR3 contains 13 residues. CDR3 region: CASSFLMNTEAFF. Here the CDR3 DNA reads TGTGCCAGCAGCTTCCTGATGAACACTGAAGCTTTCTTT. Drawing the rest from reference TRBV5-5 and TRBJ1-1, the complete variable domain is DAGVTQSPTHLIKTRGQQVTLRCSPISGHKSVSWYQQVLGQGPQFIFQYYEKEERGRGNFPDRFSARQFPNYSSELNVNALLLGDSALYLCASSFLMNTEAFFGQGTRLTVV.

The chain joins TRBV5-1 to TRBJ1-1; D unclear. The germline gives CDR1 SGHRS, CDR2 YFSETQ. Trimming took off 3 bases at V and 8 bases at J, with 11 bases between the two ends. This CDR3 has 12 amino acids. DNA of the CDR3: TGCGCCAGCAGCTCCCCCTCCCCCGAAGCTTTCTTT. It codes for CASSSPSPEAFF. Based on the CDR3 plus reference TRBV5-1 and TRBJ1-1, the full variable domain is KAGVTQTPRYLIKTRGQQVTLSCSPISGHRSVSWYQQTPGQGLQFLFEYFSETQRNKGNFPGRFSGRQFSNSRSEMNVSTLELGDSALYLCASSSPSPEAFFGQGTRLTVV.

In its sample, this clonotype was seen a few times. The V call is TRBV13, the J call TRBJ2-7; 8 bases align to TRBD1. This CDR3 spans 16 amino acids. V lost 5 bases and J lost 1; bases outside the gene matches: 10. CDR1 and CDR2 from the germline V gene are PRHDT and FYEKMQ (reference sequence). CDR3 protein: CASSIGRQGRSYEQYF. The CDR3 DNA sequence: TGTGCCAGCAGCATTGGTCGACAGGGGCGTTCCTACGAGCAGTACTTC. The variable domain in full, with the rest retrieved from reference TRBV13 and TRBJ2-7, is AAGVIQSPRHLIKEKRETATLKCYPIPRHDTVYWYQQGPGQDPQFLISFYEKMQSDKGSIPDRFSAQQFSDYHSELNMSSLELGDSALYFCASSIGRQGRSYEQYFGPGTRLTVT.

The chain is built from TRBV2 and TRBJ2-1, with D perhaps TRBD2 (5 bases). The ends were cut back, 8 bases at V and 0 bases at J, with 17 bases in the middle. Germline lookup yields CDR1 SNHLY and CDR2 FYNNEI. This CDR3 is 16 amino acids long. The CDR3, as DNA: TGTGCCAGCTTGATGTTAACGGGGAGCTCCTACAATGAGCAGTTCTTC. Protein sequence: CASLMLTGSSYNEQFF.

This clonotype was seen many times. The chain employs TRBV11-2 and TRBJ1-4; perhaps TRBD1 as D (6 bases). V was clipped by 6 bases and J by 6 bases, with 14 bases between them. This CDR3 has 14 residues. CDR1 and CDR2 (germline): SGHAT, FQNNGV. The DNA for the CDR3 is TGTGCCAGCAGGCCCCGGGACATATATGAAAAACTGTTTTTT. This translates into CASRPRDIYEKLFF. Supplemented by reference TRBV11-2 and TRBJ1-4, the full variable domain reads EAGVAQSPRYKIIEKRQSVAFWCNPISGHATLYWYQQILGQGPKLLIQFQNNGVVDDSQLPKDRFSAERLKGVDSTLKIQPAKLEDSAVYLCASRPRDIYEKLFFGSGTQLSVL.

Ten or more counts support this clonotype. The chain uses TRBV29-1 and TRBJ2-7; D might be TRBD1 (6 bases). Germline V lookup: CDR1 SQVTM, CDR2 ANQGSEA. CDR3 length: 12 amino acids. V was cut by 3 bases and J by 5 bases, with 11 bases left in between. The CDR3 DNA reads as TGCAGCGTTGACACAGGGCCCGACGAGCAGTACTTC. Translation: CSVDTGPDEQYF.